These 4 T cell receptor beta chains originate from one sample sequenced in a study of cytomegalovirus exposure and HLA in healthy donors. PCR used 60 Vbeta primers and 13 Jbeta primers. Generated by immunoSEQ multiplex PCR, the TCRdb table keeps only in-frame clones and is missing some. Of some 100,000 clones detected, roughly 79% appear once; the ten largest clones hold roughly 2%. The sample taken for sequencing was PBMCs. Receptors were obtained from a woman in her twenties or thirties in good health and CMV-seronegative.

The V gene is TRBV6-6, the J gene TRBJ2-2; a weak D match, TRBD2 (6 bases). This CDR3 contains 16 residues. Trimming shortened V by 0 bases and J by 1 base, and 9 bases separated the two germline ends. Germline-derived CDR1 and CDR2 are MNHNY and SVGAGI (reference sequence). CDR3 loop: CASSYSLAQNTGELFF. CDR3 nucleotides: TGTGCCAGCAGTTACTCGCTAGCGCAGAACACCGGGGAGCTGTTTTTT.

The chain links TRBV19 to TRBJ1-2, with D possibly matching TRBD1 (5 bases). Trimming cost V 1 base and J 4 bases, with 10 bases left between them. CDR1 LNHDA and CDR2 SQIVND come from the germline V gene (reference sequence). The CDR3 is 14 residues long. The CDR3 spells CASSIAGLSYGYTF. The CDR3 DNA follows: TGTGCCAGTAGTATAGCGGGACTCAGCTATGGCTACACCTTC.

The V call is TRBV19, the J call TRBJ2-7, with TRBD2 identical over 9 bases. The V gene's germline CDR1 is LNHDA and CDR2 SQIVND (reference sequence). The CDR3 runs 15 residues. V dropped 6 bases and J dropped 0; count of bases not matched to a gene: 6. CDR3 loop: CASRDSGRSSYEQYF. The CDR3 bases are TGTGCCAGTAGGGATAGCGGGAGAAGCTCCTACGAGCAGTACTTC.

This chain uses TRBV5-1 with TRBJ2-2, with TRBD2 as a possible D gene (5 bases). Per the germline V gene, CDR1 is SGHRS and CDR2 is YFSETQ. The CDR3 consists of 16 residues. Trimming removed 4 bases at V and 2 bases at J, with 15 bases between. The CDR3 here is CASSGRTDINTGELFF. The CDR3 coding sequence is TGCGCCAGCAGCGGCCGGACTGACATAAACACCGGGGAGCTGTTTTTT.